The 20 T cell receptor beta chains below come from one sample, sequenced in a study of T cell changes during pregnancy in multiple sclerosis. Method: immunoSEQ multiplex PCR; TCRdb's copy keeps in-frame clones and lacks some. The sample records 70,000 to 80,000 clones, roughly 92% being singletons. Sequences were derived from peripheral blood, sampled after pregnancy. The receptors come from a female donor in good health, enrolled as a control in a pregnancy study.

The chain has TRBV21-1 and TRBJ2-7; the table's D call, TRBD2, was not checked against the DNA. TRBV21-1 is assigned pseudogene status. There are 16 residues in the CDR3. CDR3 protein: CASSGGLAGVSYEQYF. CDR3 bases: TGTGCCAGCAGCGGCGGACTAGCGGGAGTTTCCTACGAGCAGTACTTC.

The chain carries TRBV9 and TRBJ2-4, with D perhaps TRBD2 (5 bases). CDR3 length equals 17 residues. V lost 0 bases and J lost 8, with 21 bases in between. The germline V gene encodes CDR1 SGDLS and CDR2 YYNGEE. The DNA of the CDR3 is TGTGCCAGCAGCGTAGGTCTACAGCCGAGTCGGGGTGACATTCAGTACTTC. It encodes CASSVGLQPSRGDIQYF.

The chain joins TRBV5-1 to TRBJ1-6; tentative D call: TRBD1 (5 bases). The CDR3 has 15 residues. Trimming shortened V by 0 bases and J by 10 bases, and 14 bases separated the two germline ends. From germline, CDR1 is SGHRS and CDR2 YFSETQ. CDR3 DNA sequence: TGCGCCAGCAGCTTGGCTTCAGGGTCGGAATCACCCCTCCACTTT. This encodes CASSLASGSESPLHF.

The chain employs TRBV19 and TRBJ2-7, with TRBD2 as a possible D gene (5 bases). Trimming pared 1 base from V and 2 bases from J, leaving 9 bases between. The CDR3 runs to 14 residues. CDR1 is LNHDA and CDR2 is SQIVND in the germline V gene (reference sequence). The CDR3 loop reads CASSIGTFAYEQYF. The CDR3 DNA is TGTGCCAGTAGTATAGGGACTTTCGCCTACGAGCAGTACTTC.

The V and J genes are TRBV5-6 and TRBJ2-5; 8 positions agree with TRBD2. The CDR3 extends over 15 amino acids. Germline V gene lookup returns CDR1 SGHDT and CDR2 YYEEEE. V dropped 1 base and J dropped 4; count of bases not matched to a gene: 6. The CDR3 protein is CASSLLSGGRETQYF. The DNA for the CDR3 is TGTGCCAGCAGCTTGCTTTCGGGGGGGCGAGAGACCCAGTACTTC.

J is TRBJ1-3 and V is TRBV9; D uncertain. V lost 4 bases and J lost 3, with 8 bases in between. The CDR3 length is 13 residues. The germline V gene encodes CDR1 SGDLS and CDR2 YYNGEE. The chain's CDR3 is CASSPLLGNTIYF. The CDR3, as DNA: TGTGCCAGCAGCCCCCTCCTTGGAAACACCATATATTTT.

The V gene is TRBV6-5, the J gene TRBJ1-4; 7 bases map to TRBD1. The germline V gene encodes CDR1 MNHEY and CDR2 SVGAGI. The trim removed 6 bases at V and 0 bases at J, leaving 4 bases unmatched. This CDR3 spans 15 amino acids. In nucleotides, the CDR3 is TGTGCCAGCAGAAGACAGGGTGCAACTAATGAAAAACTGTTTTTT. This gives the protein CASRRQGATNEKLFF.

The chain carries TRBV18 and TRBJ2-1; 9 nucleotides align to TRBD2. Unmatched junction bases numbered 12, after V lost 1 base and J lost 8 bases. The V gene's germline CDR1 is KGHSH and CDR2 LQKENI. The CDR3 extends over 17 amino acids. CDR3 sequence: CASSPLQGSGSWDEQFF. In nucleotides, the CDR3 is TGTGCCAGCTCACCACTACAGGGTAGCGGGAGTTGGGATGAGCAGTTCTTC.

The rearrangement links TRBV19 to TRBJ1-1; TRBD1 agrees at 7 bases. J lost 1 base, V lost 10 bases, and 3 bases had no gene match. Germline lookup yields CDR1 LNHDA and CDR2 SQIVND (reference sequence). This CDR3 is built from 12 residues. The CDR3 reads CATGQRNTEAFF. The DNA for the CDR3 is TGTGCCACGGGACAGAGGAACACTGAAGCTTTCTTT.

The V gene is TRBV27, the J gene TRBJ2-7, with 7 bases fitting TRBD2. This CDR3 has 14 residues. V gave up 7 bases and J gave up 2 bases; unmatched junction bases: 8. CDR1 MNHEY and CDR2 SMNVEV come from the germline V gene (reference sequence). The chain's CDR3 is CASKPGRGAYEQYF. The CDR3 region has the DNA TGTGCCAGCAAGCCGGGACGGGGGGCCTACGAGCAGTACTTC.

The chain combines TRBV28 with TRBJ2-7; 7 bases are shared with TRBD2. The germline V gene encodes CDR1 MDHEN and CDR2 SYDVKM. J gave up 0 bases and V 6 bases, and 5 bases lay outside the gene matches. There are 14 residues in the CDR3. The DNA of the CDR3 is TGTGCCAGCAGCCCCAGCGGGAACTCCTACGAGCAGTACTTC. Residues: CASSPSGNSYEQYF.

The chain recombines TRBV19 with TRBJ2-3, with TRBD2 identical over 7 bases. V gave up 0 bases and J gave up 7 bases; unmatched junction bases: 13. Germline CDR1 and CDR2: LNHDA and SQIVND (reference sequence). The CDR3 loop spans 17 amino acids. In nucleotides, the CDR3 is TGTGCCAGTAGTATAGATATGGCGGGAGTCCGAATGAATACGCAGTATTTT. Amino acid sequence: CASSIDMAGVRMNTQYF.

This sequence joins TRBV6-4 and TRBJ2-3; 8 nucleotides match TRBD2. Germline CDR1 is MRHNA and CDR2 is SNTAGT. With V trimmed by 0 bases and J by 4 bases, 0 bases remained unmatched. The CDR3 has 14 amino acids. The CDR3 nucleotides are TGTGCCAGCAGTGACTCGCGGGGGGCAGATACGCAGTATTTT. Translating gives CASSDSRGADTQYF.

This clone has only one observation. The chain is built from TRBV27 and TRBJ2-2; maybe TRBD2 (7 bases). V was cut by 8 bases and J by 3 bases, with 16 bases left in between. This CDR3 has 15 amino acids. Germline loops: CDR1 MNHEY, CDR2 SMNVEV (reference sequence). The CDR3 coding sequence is TGTGCCAGCTCCGAGGGGGGAGGGGACACCGGGGAGCTGTTTTTT. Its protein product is CASSEGGGDTGELFF.

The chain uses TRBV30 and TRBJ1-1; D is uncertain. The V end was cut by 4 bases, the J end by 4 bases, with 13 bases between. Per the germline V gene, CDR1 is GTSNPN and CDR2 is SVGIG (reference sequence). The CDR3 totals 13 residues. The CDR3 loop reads CAWNHGEVTEAFF. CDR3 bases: TGTGCCTGGAACCACGGGGAGGTCACTGAAGCTTTCTTT.

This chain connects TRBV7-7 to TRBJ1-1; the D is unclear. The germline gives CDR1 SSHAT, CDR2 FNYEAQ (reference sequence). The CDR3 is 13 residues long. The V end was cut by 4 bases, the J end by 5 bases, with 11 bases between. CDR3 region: CASSSLLRTEAFF. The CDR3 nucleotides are TGTGCCAGCAGCTCCTTACTGAGGACTGAAGCTTTCTTT.

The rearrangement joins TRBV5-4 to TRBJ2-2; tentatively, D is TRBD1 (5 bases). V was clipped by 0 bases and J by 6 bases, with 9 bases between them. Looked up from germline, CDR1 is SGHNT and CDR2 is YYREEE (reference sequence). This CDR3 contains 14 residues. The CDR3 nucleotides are TGTGCCAGCAGCTTGGTAGGGGCGGCCGGGGAGCTGTTTTTT. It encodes CASSLVGAAGELFF.

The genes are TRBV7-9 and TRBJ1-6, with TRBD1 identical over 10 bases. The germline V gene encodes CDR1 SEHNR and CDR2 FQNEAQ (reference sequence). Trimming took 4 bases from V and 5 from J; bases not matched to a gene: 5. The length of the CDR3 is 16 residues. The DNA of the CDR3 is TGTGCCAGCAGCTCGGCCGGGACAGGGGATAATTCACCCCTCCACTTT. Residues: CASSSAGTGDNSPLHF.

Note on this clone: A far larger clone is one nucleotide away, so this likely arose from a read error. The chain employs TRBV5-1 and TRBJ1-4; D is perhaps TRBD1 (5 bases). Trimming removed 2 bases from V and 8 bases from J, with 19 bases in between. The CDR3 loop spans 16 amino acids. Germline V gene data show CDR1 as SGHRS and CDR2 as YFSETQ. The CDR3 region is CASSLSGWGGREKLFF. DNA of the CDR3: TGCGCCAGCAGCTTATCCGGCTGGGGCGGGAGAGAAAAACTGTTTTTT.

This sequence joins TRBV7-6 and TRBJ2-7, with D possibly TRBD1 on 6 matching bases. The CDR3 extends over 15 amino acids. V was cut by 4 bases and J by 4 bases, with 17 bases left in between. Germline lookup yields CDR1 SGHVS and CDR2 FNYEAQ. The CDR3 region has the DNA TGTGCCAGCAGCTCCCTTCCCAGGGGTAGGTACGAGCAGTACTTC. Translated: CASSSLPRGRYEQYF.